The next 8 T cell receptor beta chains were all read from a single sample in a study of blood T cell dynamics during melanoma immunotherapy. Overall study results and limits: The most clonal sorted CD8+ subset, immune-effector cells, was closest to cell-free DNA CDR3 sequences.

Their antigen targets remain unknown. Described time point: week 3, after first cycle of checkpoint inhibitor. Immune-effector memory T cells were defined as CD3+ CD4- CD8+ CD45RA- CD45RO-high CD27- CCR7-. Libraries were prepared by immunoSEQ multiplex PCR; TCRdb keeps only in-frame clonotypes and omits some of them. The top ten hold roughly 4.9% of the sample, which has about 2,000 clones, 76% seen once. The source material was CD8+ T cells from blood, sampled from a patient treated with checkpoint blockade. These receptors were obtained from a human donor with melanoma.

This chain connects TRBV7-9 to TRBJ2-7; 7 bases fit TRBD1. This CDR3 region has 13 residues. Germline V CDR1 and CDR2: SEHNR, FQNEAQ (reference sequence). Trimming took 5 bases from V and 3 from J; bases not matched to a gene: 4. CDR3: CASSDRVDYEQYF. In nucleotides, the CDR3 is TGTGCCAGCAGCGACAGGGTGGACTACGAGCAGTACTTC.

V and J are TRBV27 and TRBJ2-4; either TRBD1 or TRBD2 may supply D (5 bases each). CDR1 MNHEY and CDR2 SMNVEV come from the germline V gene (reference sequence). The V and J ends lost 5 bases and 6 bases respectively, with 14 bases between them. There are 14 residues in the CDR3. DNA of the CDR3: TGTGCCAGCAGTCCAGGGTCGAGGGTAAACATTCAGTACTTC. Protein product: CASSPGSRVNIQYF.

This chain connects TRBV27 to TRBJ1-1, with a possible D match to TRBD1 (5 bases). V was clipped by 4 bases and J by 8 bases, with 11 bases between them. This CDR3 region has 12 residues. Germline assignment: CDR1 MNHEY and CDR2 SMNVEV (reference sequence). The CDR3 DNA follows: TGTGCCAGCAGTTGGGGCGGGGGGGAAGCTTTCTTT. Translating gives CASSWGGGEAFF.

V and J are TRBV6-4 and TRBJ2-7; D may match TRBD1 or TRBD2 (6 bases each). V was shortened by 0 bases and J by 7 bases, with 13 bases between the two germline ends. The CDR3 consists of 14 residues. From germline, CDR1 is MRHNA and CDR2 SNTAGT. The CDR3 is CASSDSWGAQEQYF. The CDR3 DNA follows: TGTGCCAGCAGTGACTCATGGGGGGCTCAGGAGCAGTACTTC.

The chain carries TRBV5-1 and TRBJ1-2; unclear D gene. V lost 0 bases and J 6 bases, leaving 12 bases between the germline ends. The V gene's germline CDR1 is SGHRS and CDR2 YFSETQ. CDR3 size: 14 residues. CDR3 in amino acids: CASSLDRGNDGYTF. In nucleotides, the CDR3 is TGCGCCAGCAGCTTGGATCGTGGGAATGATGGCTACACCTTC.

The CDR3 loop is CASSHLQGLYEQYF. In nucleotides, the CDR3 is TGTGCCAGCAGTCATCTACAGGGACTCTACGAGCAGTACTTC. The chain uses TRBV28 and TRBJ2-5; tentatively, D is TRBD1 or TRBD2 (6 bases each). The end of the DNA is better explained by TRBJ2-7, so the J call may be wrong. This CDR3 is 14 amino acids long. Germline assignment: CDR1 MDHEN and CDR2 SYDVKM.

The chain couples TRBV27 to TRBJ1-3; D not resolved. The germline V gene encodes CDR1 MNHEY and CDR2 SMNVEV (reference sequence). V lost 0 bases, J lost 0 bases, and 12 bases lay in between. The CDR3 covers 17 residues. The CDR3 loop is CASSLSGQAYSGNTIYF. DNA for the CDR3: TGTGCCAGCAGTTTATCGGGTCAGGCGTACTCTGGAAACACCATATATTTT.

The V call is TRBV28, the J call TRBJ2-1, with D perhaps matching TRBD1 or TRBD2 (5 bases each). Trimming left V 1 base short and J 9 bases short, with 19 bases between. The CDR3 has 16 amino acids. Germline CDR1 reads MDHEN; CDR2 reads SYDVKM. The chain's CDR3 is CASSLYTGPSDIEQFF. For the CDR3, the DNA is TGTGCCAGCAGTTTATATACGGGACCATCAGACATTGAGCAGTTCTTC.